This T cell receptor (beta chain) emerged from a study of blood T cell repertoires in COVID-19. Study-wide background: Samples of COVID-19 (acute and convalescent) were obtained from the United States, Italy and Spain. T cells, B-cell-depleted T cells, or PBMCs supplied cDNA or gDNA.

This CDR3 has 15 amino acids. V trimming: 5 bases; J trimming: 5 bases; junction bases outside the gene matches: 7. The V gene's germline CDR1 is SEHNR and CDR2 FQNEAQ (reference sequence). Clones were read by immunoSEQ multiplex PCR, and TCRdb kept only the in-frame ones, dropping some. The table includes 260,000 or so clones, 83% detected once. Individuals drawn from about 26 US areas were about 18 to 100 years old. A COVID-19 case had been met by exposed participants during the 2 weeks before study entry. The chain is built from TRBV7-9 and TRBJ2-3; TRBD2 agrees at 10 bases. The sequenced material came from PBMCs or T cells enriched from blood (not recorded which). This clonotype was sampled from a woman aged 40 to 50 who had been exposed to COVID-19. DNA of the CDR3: TGTGCCAGCAGCCCCCAGCAGCGGGGGGGAGATACGCAGTATTTT. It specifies CASSPQQRGGDTQYF. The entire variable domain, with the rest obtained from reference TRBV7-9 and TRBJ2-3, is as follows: DTGVSQNPRHKITKRGQNVTFRCDPISEHNRLYWYRQTLGQGPEFLTYFQNEAQLEKSRLLSDRFSAERPKGSFSTLEIQRTEQGDSAMYLCASSPQQRGGDTQYFGPGTRLTVL.